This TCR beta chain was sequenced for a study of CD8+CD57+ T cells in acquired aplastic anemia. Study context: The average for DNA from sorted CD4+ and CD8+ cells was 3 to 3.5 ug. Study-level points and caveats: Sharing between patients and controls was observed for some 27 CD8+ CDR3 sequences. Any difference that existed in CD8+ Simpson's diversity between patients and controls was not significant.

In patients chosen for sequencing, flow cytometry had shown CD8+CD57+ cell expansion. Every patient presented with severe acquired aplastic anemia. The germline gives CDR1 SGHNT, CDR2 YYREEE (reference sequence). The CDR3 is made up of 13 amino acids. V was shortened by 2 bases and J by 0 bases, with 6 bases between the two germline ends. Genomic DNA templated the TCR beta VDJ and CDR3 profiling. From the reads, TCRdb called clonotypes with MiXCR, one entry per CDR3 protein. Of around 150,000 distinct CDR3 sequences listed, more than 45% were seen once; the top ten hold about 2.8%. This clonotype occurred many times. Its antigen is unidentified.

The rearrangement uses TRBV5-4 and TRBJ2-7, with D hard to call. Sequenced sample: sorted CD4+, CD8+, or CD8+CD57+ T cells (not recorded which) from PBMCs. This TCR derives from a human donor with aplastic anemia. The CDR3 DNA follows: TGTGCCAGCAGCTTTGTCCTCTCCTACGAGCAGTACTTC. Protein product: CASSFVLSYEQYF.